Sequencing of this TCR beta chain was carried out in a study of graft-versus-host responses after intestinal transplantation. Turning to the study itself: Tacrolimus and steroids were given for 3 to 4 years to all recipients after anti-thymocyte globulin induction.

V dropped 9 bases and J dropped 2; count of bases not matched to a gene: 2. This CDR3 is built from 12 residues. The germline V gene has CDR1 MNHEY and CDR2 SVGAGI. Whole-study results and caveats: GvH clonotypes were identified within recipient marrow, with a subset emerging first in ileum or blood.

Clones were read by immunoSEQ multiplex PCR, and TCRdb kept only the in-frame ones, dropping some. The sample carries roughly 70,000 clones, 80% to 95% recorded once. As to this clone: The target antigen is unknown.

Sequenced material: bone marrow, taken 700 to 850 days after intestinal transplantation. This clonotype originated in a human patient who received an intestinal transplant, so some T cells may come from the graft donor. The V call is TRBV6-5, the J call TRBJ2-7; 9 nucleotides agree with TRBD2. CDR3 region: CASQRGAYEQYF. The CDR3 DNA reads TGTGCCAGTCAGCGGGGGGCCTACGAGCAGTACTTC.